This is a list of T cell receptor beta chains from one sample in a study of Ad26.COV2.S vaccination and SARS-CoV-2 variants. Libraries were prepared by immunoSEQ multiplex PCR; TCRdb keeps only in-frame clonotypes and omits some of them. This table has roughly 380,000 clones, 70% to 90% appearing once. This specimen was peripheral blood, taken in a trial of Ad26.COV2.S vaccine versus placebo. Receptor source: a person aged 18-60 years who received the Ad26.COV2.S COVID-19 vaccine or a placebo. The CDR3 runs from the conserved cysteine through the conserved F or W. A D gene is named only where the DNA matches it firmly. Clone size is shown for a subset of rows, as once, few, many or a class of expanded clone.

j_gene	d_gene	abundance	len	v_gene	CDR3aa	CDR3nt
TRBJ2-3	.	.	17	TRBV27	CASSSPRGGVNTDTQYF	TGTGCCAGCAGTTCTCCGAGGGGGGGGGTGAACACAGATACGCAGTATTTT
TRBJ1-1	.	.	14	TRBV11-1	CASTTDGLNTEAFF	TGTGCCAGCACCACAGATGGATTGAACACTGAAGCTTTCTTT
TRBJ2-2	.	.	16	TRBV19	CASRLNRDRPTGELFF	TGTGCCAGTAGACTGAACCGGGACCGTCCCACCGGGGAGCTGTTTTTT
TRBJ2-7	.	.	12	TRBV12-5	CASGPDRYEQYF	TGTGCTAGTGGTCCGGACAGATACGAGCAGTACTTC
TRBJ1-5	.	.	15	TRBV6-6	CASSNRVYSNQPQHF	TGTGCCAGCAGTAACCGGGTTTATAGCAATCAGCCCCAGCATTTT
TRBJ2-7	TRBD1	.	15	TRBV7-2	CASSIATGEEGEQYF	TGTGCCAGCAGCATCGCCACAGGGGAAGAGGGCGAGCAGTACTTC
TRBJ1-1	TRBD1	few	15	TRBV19	CASQKPGQRNTEAFF	TGTGCCAGCCAAAAACCGGGACAGAGGAACACTGAAGCTTTCTTT
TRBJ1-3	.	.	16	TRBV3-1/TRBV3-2	CASSQDDPESGNTIYF	TGTGCCAGCAGCCAAGATGACCCGGAGTCTGGAAACACCATATATTTT
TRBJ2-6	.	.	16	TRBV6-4	CASSAGGLSGANVLTF	TGTGCCAGCAGTGCTGGGGGCCTCTCTGGGGCCAACGTCCTGACTTTC
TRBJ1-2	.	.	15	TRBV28	CASSFPLNSRRKYTF	TGTGCCAGCAGTTTCCCATTGAACTCCCGGAGGAAGTACACCTTC
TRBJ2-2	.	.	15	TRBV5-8	CASSSGPRGTGELFF	TGTGCCAGCAGCTCGGGACCCCGCGGCACCGGGGAGCTGTTTTTT
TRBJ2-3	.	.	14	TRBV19	CASSSGGGTDTQYF	TGTGCCAGTAGTAGCGGCGGGGGCACAGATACGCAGTATTTT
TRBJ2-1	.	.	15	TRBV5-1	CASSTTKSSYNEQFF	TGCGCCAGCAGCACCACCAAGAGCTCCTACAATGAGCAGTTCTTC
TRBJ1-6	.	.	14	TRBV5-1	CASSLVLTNSPLHF	TGCGCCAGCAGCTTGGTTCTCACCAATTCACCCCTCCACTTT
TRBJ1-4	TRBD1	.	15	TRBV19	CASSFSTGGREKLFF	TGTGCCAGTAGTTTCTCGACAGGGGGCAGAGAAAAACTGTTTTTT
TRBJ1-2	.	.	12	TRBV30	CAWSGGPYGYTF	TGTGCCTGGAGTGGCGGACCCTATGGCTACACCTTC
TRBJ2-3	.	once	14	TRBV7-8	CASSPYRFSDTQYF	TGTGCCAGCAGCCCATACAGGTTTTCAGATACGCAGTATTTT
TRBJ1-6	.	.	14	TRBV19	CATSEGSSNSPLHF	TGTGCCACTTCCGAGGGGTCGAGTAATTCACCCCTCCACTTT
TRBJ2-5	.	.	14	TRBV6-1	CASSEVGGPETQYF	TGTGCCAGCAGTGAGGTGGGGGGGCCTGAGACCCAGTACTTC
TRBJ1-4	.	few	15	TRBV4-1	CASSQDPGVNEKLFF	TGCGCCAGCAGCCAAGACCCAGGGGTGAATGAAAAACTGTTTTTT
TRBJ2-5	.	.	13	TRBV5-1	CASSLGQPETQYF	TGCGCCAGCAGCTTGGGGCAGCCTGAGACCCAGTACTTC
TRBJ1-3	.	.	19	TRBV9	CASSVGPDRGGFSGNTIYF	TGTGCCAGCAGCGTTGGTCCCGATCGAGGGGGGTTCTCTGGAAACACCATATATTTT
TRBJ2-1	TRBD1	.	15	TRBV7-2	CASSLRTGGTDEQFF	TGTGCCAGCAGCTTGCGGACAGGGGGAACAGATGAGCAGTTCTTC
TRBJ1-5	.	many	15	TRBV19	CASSKARVGNQPQHF	TGTGCCAGTAGTAAAGCCAGGGTCGGCAATCAGCCCCAGCATTTT
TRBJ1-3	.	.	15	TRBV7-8	CASSSSQSSGNTIYF	TGTGCCAGCAGCTCTAGCCAGTCCTCTGGAAACACCATATATTTT
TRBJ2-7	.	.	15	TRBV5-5	CASSLSGFLSYEQYF	TGTGCCAGCAGCTTGAGCGGATTTCTCTCCTACGAGCAGTACTTC
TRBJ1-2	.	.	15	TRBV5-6	CASSLGTPSNYGYTF	TGTGCCAGCAGCTTGGGGACACCCTCTAACTATGGCTACACCTTC
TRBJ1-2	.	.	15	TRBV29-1	CSVDTGRTLRHGYTF	TGCAGCGTTGACACCGGTCGGACCCTCAGGCATGGCTACACCTTC
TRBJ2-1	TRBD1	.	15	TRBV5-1	CASSFGQGAYNEQFF	TGCGCCAGCAGCTTCGGACAGGGGGCTTACAATGAGCAGTTCTTC
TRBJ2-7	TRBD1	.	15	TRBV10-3	CAISDRGQGINEQYF	TGTGCCATCAGTGACCGGGGACAGGGAATAAACGAGCAGTACTTC
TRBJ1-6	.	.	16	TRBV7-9	CASSWGGQSDNSPLHF	TGTGCCAGCAGCTGGGGCGGGCAATCTGACAATTCACCCCTCCACTTT
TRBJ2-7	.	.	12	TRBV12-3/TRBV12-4	CASSPDRHEQYF	TGTGCCAGCAGCCCTGACAGACACGAGCAGTACTTC
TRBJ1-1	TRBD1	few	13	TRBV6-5	CASSRTTGGEAFF	TGTGCCAGCAGCCGGACGACAGGGGGCGAAGCTTTCTTT
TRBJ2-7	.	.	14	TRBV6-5	CASSYAGRGGEQYF	TGTGCCAGCAGTTACGCCGGTAGGGGGGGCGAGCAGTACTTC
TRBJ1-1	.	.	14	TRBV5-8	CASSLDAGSTEAFF	TGTGCCAGCAGCTTGGATGCAGGATCGACTGAAGCTTTCTTT
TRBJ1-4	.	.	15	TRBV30	CAWSDDTLVGEKLFF	TGTGCCTGGAGTGACGACACCTTAGTAGGTGAAAAACTGTTTTTT
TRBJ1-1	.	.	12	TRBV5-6	CASSLGRTEAFF	TGTGCCAGCAGCTTGGGGAGGACTGAAGCTTTCTTT
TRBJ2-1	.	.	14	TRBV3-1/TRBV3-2	CASSQAGTGGEQFF	TGTGCCAGCAGCCAAGCAGGGACCGGAGGTGAGCAGTTCTTC
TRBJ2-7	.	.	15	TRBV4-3	CASSQDLGPAYEQYF	TGCGCCAGCAGCCAAGATCTGGGACCCGCTTACGAGCAGTACTTC
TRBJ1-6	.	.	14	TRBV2	CAGFLGAHNSPLHF	TGTGCCGGTTTCCTAGGTGCCCATAATTCACCCCTCCACTTT
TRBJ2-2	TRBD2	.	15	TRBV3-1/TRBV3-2	CASSQVSGGAGELFF	TGTGCCAGCAGCCAAGTGAGCGGGGGGGCCGGGGAGCTGTTTTTT